These 19 T cell receptor beta chains were all obtained from the same sample, sequenced in a study of tumor-infiltrating lymphocytes in primary liver carcinoma. From roughly 21-30 mg of unsorted bulk tissue, DNA and RNA were co-extracted together. From approximately 0.5 ug of total RNA, TCR beta-specific cDNA was reverse-transcribed using a constant-region primer. ARM-PCR was slightly modified, and three nested multiplex PCR rounds with it gave rise to the TCR beta libraries. For roughly 10 cycles apiece, the opening two PCR rounds ran with TRBV1-TRBV30 forward primers and a C-beta reverse primer. TCRdb redid the calling of the multiplex PCR reads with MiXCR, one entry per CDR3 protein. The sample lists more than 55,000 distinct CDR3 sequences; 65% to 80% were seen once. The specimen was liver tumor tissue from sampling region 2. As to subset: tumor region T2, inferior pole. All receptors derive from a man in his forties with primary liver carcinoma and hepatitis B virus infection.

Note on this clonotype: At one boundary the junction diverges from the germline segment, which might be a read error. The V gene is TRBV4-2, the J gene TRBJ2-7; D call uncertain. Per the germline V gene, CDR1 is LGHNA and CDR2 is YNFKEQ. The CDR3 sequence is 16 residues long. CDR3 DNA: TGTGCCAACAGCCAAGATGAGAGGTCTTACTCCTACGAGCAGTACTTC. Translating it yields CANSQDERSYSYEQYF.

Of note for this clonotype: One end of the junction varies from germline; a read error may be responsible. CDR3 DNA: TGCGCTAGCAGCCAAGGGGGCAGAAACTATGGCTACACCTTC. This encodes CASSQGGRNYGYTF. The V call is TRBV4-1, the J call TRBJ1-2, with TRBD1 matching over 7 bases. Germline-derived CDR1 and CDR2 are MGHRA and YSYEKL. This CDR3 contains 14 residues.

With regard to this clonotype: This sequence may be a read error, since a much larger clone differs from it by one base. This chain connects TRBV6-2 or TRBV6-3 to TRBJ1-1; no reliable D call. The germline V and J ends were trimmed by 4 bases and 11 bases, with 11 bases remaining between them. From germline, CDR1 is MNHEY and CDR2 SVGEGT. The length of the CDR3 is 11 residues. The CDR3 loop is CASSSVGPAFF. The CDR3 DNA reads TGTGCCAGCAGTTCGGTAGGGCCGGCTTTCTTT.

A note on this clonotype: A much larger clone lies one base from this, so it may be a read error. The chain combines TRBV7-9 with TRBJ1-1; D possibly corresponds to TRBD1 (6 bases). The length of the CDR3 is 15 residues. CDR1 and CDR2 (germline): SEHNR, FQNEAQ (reference sequence). The V end lost 5 bases, the J end lost 5 bases, and 18 bases lay between the germline ends. The CDR3, as DNA: TGTGCCAGCAGCGTCAACAGGGCTGGGGTGACTGAAGCTTTCTTT. The encoded protein is CASSVNRAGVTEAFF.

About this clonotype: This is likely a read error, given that the CDR3 carries no conserved phenylalanine or tryptophan at its end. The chain is built from TRBV29-1 and TRBJ1-1; D remains unclear. V was clipped by 6 bases and J by 10 bases, with 12 bases between them. This CDR3 has 10 residues. CDR1 is SQVTM, CDR2 ANQGSEA, per germline. CDR3 bases: TGCAGCGTACTTGACACTAGAGCTTTCCTT. Translated, it gives CSVLDTRAFL.

Details on this clonotype: One end of the junction is discordant with germline, which a read error may explain. CDR3 nucleotides: TGTGCCATCAGGTTTGAGGAGGAGACCCAGTATTTC. This codes for CAIRFEEETQYF. The chain carries TRBV11-2 and TRBJ2-5; D perhaps matches TRBD2 (5 bases). The CDR3 runs to 12 residues. Looked up from germline, CDR1 is SGHAT and CDR2 is FQNNGV. Full variable domain (missing parts from reference TRBV11-2 and TRBJ2-5): EAGVAQSPRYKIIEKRQSVAFWCNPISGHATLYWYQQILGQGPKLLIQFQNNGVVDDSQLPKDRFSAERLKGVDSTLKIQPAKLEDSAVYLCAIRFEEETQYFGPGTRLLVL.

A remark on this clonotype: One junction end does not reproduce the germline sequence, and a read error may be involved. The chain combines TRBV12-3 or TRBV12-4 with TRBJ2-5; D call uncertain. This CDR3 has 14 residues. CDR3 sequence reads: CPSSIPMYQETHYF. In DNA, the CDR3 is TGTCCCAGCAGTATCCCAATGTACCAAGAGACCCATTACTTC.

A word on this clonotype: The CDR3 does not end in the conserved phenylalanine or tryptophan, so this is likely a read error. The rearrangement joins TRBV11-2 to TRBJ2-5, with D possibly being TRBD2 (5 bases). The CDR3 is 16 residues long. CDR1 is SGHAT, CDR2 FQNNGV, per germline. In DNA, the CDR3 is TGTGCCAGTAGCTTAACAGCTGAGGGCTCGGGGGAGACCCAGTACCTC. As protein: CASSLTAEGSGETQYL.

This clonotype was counted ten times or more. CDR3 nucleotides: TGCAGCGGAAGACAGGGTGGCACAGATACGCAGTATTTT. This codes for CSGRQGGTDTQYF. The rearrangement links TRBV29-1 to TRBJ2-3; 7 bases match TRBD1. After removal of 7 bases from V and 1 base from J, the junction contained 5 bases not matched to a gene. Germline V lookup: CDR1 SQVTM, CDR2 ANQGSEA. The CDR3 extends over 13 amino acids.

As regards this clonotype: Because the CDR3 is missing its conserved closing phenylalanine or tryptophan, this is likely a read error. The rearrangement uses TRBV11-2 and TRBJ2-5, with 7 bases that match TRBD2. This CDR3 contains 16 residues. V gave up 10 bases and J gave up 3 bases; unmatched junction bases: 17. From germline, CDR1 is SGHAT and CDR2 FQNNGV. CDR3 sequence (DNA): TGTGCCAACACCCAAACTCCTGACGGGGGGAAAGAGACCCAGTACTAC. Amino acids: CANTQTPDGGKETQYY.

On this clonotype itself: This may come from a read error, since a much larger clone is one base off. In DNA, the CDR3 is TGTGCCAGCAGCTTGACTAGCGCCTACGAGCAGCACTTC. Translation: CASSLTSAYEQHF. This rearrangement joins TRBV7-8 to TRBJ2-7; TRBD2 matches at 8 bases. The CDR3 runs 13 residues. Germline V gives CDR1 SGHVS, CDR2 FQNEAQ.

Note on this clonotype: Likely a read error: the CDR3 ends without its conserved phenylalanine or tryptophan. The genes are TRBV6-1 and TRBJ2-1; 7 bases are shared with TRBD2. CDR3 length: 14 residues. V dropped 3 bases and J dropped 7; count of bases not matched to a gene: 6. The germline V gene has CDR1 MNHNS and CDR2 SASEGT. CDR3 residues: CASSDGGVVNEQFL. DNA of the CDR3: TGTGCCAGCAGTGATGGGGGGGTGGTGAATGAGCAGTTCCTC.

The J gene is TRBJ2-1, the V gene TRBV11-2; D unclear. Germline loops: CDR1 SGHAT, CDR2 FQNNGV. The CDR3 sequence is 13 residues long. With 2 bases removed from V and 9 bases from J, the gap between germline ends came to 11 bases. The CDR3 here is CASSLYRVSEQFF. CDR3 sequence (DNA): TGTGCCAGCAGCTTATACCGGGTTAGTGAGCAGTTCTTC.

Details on this clonotype: A much larger clone differs from this one at a single base, so this may be a read error. The rearrangement links TRBV28 to TRBJ1-5; no firm D call. The CDR3 contains 14 residues. V was pared by 5 bases and J by 3 bases, with 11 bases between. Germline CDR1 and CDR2: MDHEN and SYDVKM. The CDR3, as DNA: TGTGCCAGCAGTATGACGCCTTACAATCAGCCCCAGCATTTT. Translating it yields CASSMTPYNQPQHF.

The CDR3 DNA reads TGTGTCACCGTGTCAGGACTAGCGATGGACACCCAGTACTTC. Translated, it gives CVTVSGLAMDTQYF. The V and J genes are TRBV10-3 and TRBJ2-5, with 9 bases that match TRBD2. Germline values: CDR1 ENHRY, CDR2 SYGVKD. The CDR3 loop spans 14 amino acids.

Note on this clonotype: A junction end diverges from the germline sequence, so it may reflect a read error. The chain uses TRBV11-2 and TRBJ2-5, with TRBD2 identical over 10 bases. From germline, CDR1 is SGHAT and CDR2 FQNNGV. The CDR3 spans 18 residues. DNA for the CDR3: TGTGCCAGCAGCTTAGATCCGTGTTCTAGCGGGAGAGGGGAGACCCAGTGCTTC. Translation: CASSLDPCSSGRGETQCF.

This clonotype appeared once. The chain combines TRBV5-1 with TRBJ1-5, with 8 bases fitting TRBD1. This CDR3 spans 16 amino acids. After removal of 3 bases from V and 4 bases from J, the junction contained 9 bases not matched to a gene. Germline CDR1 SGHRS, CDR2 YFSETQ. CDR3 protein: CASSYGEQGVNQPQHF. CDR3 nucleotide sequence: TGCGCCAGCAGCTATGGGGAACAGGGGGTAAATCAGCCCCAGCATTTT.

This clonotype has just a few counts. The chain carries TRBV12-3 or TRBV12-4 and TRBJ2-1; D might be TRBD2 (6 bases). Trimming shortened V by 6 bases and J by 7 bases, and 10 bases separated the two germline ends. This CDR3 region has 12 residues. CDR3 in DNA: TGTGCCAGCAGCAGAAGCGGGAATGAGCAGTTCTTC. Its translation: CASSRSGNEQFF.

A note on this clonotype: Given a much more abundant clone one base away, this may be a read error. The V call is TRBV29-1, the J call TRBJ2-1; D is uncertain. The CDR3 spans 12 residues. The germline CDR1 and CDR2 sequences are SQVTM and ANQGSEA. V was pared by 8 bases and J by 8 bases, with 16 bases between. The CDR3 reads CSLDSRIDEQFF. The CDR3 nucleotides are TGCAGCTTAGATTCAAGAATCGATGAGCAGTTCTTC.